These 4 T cell receptor beta chains came from one sample sequenced in a study of CD8 T cells in ankylosing spondylitis. TCRdb re-called the 5' RACE reads through MiXCR, storing one row per CDR3 protein. Of about 140,000 distinct CDR3 sequences in the sample, 7% to 10% were seen once. Source material: synovial fluid, either unsorted or a sorted T cell fraction (not recorded which). These receptors all stem from a male donor with ankylosing spondylitis.

This clonotype was observed many times. The chain couples TRBV12-3 or TRBV12-4 to TRBJ1-5; no clear D. Between the trimmed V and J ends, which lost 3 bases and 3 bases, there was a span of 9 bases. The length of the CDR3 is 14 residues. For the CDR3, the DNA is TGTGCCAGCAGTTTTACCGAGTTCAATCAGCCCCAGCATTTT. It specifies CASSFTEFNQPQHF.

There are many counts of this clonotype. V is TRBV6-4 and J is TRBJ2-3; TRBD2 agrees at 10 bases. V shed 3 bases, J shed 2 bases, and the junction held 2 bases outside the gene matches. Germline CDR1 reads MRHNA; CDR2 reads SNTAGT. The CDR3 is 15 amino acids. Here the CDR3 DNA reads TGTGCCAGCAGTGAACTAGCGGGGCACACAGATACGCAGTATTTT. It translates to CASSELAGHTDTQYF.

This clonotype was seen at least ten times. The junction does not match germline at one end; this may be a read error. The V gene is TRBV5-1, the J gene TRBJ2-1; D is undetermined. Per germline, CDR1 SGHRS and CDR2 YFSETQ. CDR3 length: 12 amino acids. The CDR3 DNA sequence: TGCGCCAGCAGTTTGGATTTGGTCGAGCAGTTCTTC. Protein sequence: CASSLDLVEQFF.

This clonotype was detected ten times or more. The CDR3 reads CASSHPGRTGTDTQYF. CDR3 nucleotide sequence: TGTGCCAGCAGTCACCCTGGGAGGACAGGCACAGATACGCAGTATTTT. The chain is built from TRBV12-3 or TRBV12-4 and TRBJ2-3; either TRBD1 or TRBD2 may fit D (6 bases each). The CDR3 has 16 residues. The V and J ends lost 5 bases and 1 base respectively, with 16 bases between them.